The TCR beta chain described here comes from a study of blood T cells in healthy people across ages. This clonotype was detected ten times or more. The CDR3 runs 14 residues. Germline V gives CDR1 DFQATT, CDR2 SNEGSKA (reference sequence). V trimming: 3 bases; J trimming: 9 bases; junction bases outside the gene matches: 6. Combining a sample-barcoded 5' primer with a J-beta primer mix, a second PCR ran for roughly 6 to 12 cycles. A single record per CDR3 protein comes from TCRdb applying MiXCR to the 5' RACE reads. The repertoire holds fewer than 900,000 distinct CDR3 sequences, about 42% seen once, with about 20% in the top ten.

Sequenced: blood. The receptor's source is a woman in her fifties or sixties in good health. The chain recombines TRBV20-1 with TRBJ2-1, with TRBD2 matching over 12 bases. The CDR3 sequence: CSARILAGGSEQFF. The CDR3 nucleotides are TGCAGTGCTAGGATCCTAGCGGGAGGGAGTGAGCAGTTCTTC.